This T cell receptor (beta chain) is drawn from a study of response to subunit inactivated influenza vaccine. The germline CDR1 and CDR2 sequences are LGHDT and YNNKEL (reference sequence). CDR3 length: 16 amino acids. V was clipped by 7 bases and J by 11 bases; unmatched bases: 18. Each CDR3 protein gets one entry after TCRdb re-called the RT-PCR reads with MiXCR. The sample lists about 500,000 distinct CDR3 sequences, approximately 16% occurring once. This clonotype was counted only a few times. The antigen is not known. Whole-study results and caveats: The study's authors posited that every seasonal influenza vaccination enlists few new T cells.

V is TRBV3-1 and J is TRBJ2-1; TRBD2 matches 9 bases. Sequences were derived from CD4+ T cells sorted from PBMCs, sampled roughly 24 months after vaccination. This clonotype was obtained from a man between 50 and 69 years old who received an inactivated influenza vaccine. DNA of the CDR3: TGTGCCAGCACCCCCGGCGGGGGGGCCCGGTCGGATAAGCAGTTCTTC. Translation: CASTPGGGARSDKQFF.